This T cell receptor beta chain originates from a study of CD8+ T cells in alopecia areata. Study overall: Oral tofacitinib, 5 to 10 mg twice daily, was given in an open-label trial.

The germline CDR1 and CDR2 sequences are MRHNA and SNTAGT. V shed 1 base and J 4 bases; nucleotides not matched to a gene: 8. CDR3 size: 16 residues. In each case, RNA was isolated and then reverse transcribed into cDNA as the sequencing template. The data were produced by immunoSEQ multiplex PCR, yet TCRdb's version contains in-frame clones alone and is incomplete. The top ten clones hold around 6.6% of a sample with more than 110,000 clones, about three fifths of them seen once. Alopecia areata patients provided lesional scalp punch biopsies and peripheral blood, both collected for the study. The researchers isolated CD4+ and CD8+ T cells from PBMCs by sorting.

This chain connects TRBV6-4 to TRBJ1-2; 8 nucleotides align to TRBD1. The source of this sequence is a human donor with alopecia areata. The material sequenced was CD4+ T cells sorted from blood, taken at week 0. The CDR3 DNA is TGTGCCAGCAGTGACTATGACAGGGGTCTGACCTATGGCTACACCTTC. Residues: CASSDYDRGLTYGYTF.